Described below is a single T cell receptor beta chain sequence and its context. Trimming removed 3 bases at V and 5 bases at J, with 7 bases between. Per the germline V gene, CDR1 is MNHEY and CDR2 is SVGEGT. The CDR3 extends over 12 amino acids. This sample stems from a study of T cell responses to AZD1222 COVID-19 vaccine. Only in-frame clones appear in the TCRdb table, and some are missing; sequencing was by immunoSEQ multiplex PCR. Here the sample spans 100,000 or so clones, approximately 90% being singletons. The sequence derives from an adult in good health. This specimen consisted of peripheral blood, obtained on day 0 of AZD1222 vaccination. The chain recombines TRBV6-2 or TRBV6-3 with TRBJ1-1, with unresolved D. In DNA, the CDR3 is TGTGCCAGCAGTTATCTGGGTACTGAAGCTTTCTTT. It yields the protein CASSYLGTEAFF.